The following is a TCR beta chain sequence with its context. What it recognizes is unknown. The data derive from a study of T cell responses to AZD1222 COVID-19 vaccine. Broader study findings: Clonal diversity may have been underestimated, and the donors were mostly white British, with more females than males. Reportedly, nearly half of unique spike TCRs recognized epitopes outside B.1.351/B.1.1.7 mutations.

Libraries were prepared by immunoSEQ multiplex PCR; TCRdb keeps only in-frame clonotypes and omits some of them. The data hold roughly 110,000 clones, with roughly 89% observed a single time. This CDR3 comprises 14 residues. Trimming took 10 bases from V and 1 from J, leaving 16 bases between them. CDR1 and CDR2 (germline): SGHVS, FQNEAQ. Here the sequenced sample was peripheral blood, taken on day 0 of AZD1222 vaccination. V is TRBV7-8 and J is TRBJ1-1, with D unclear. The clonotype was recovered from an adult in good health. CDR3 DNA sequence: TGTGCCACCCCCCTGTGGTCGCGGAACACTGAAGCTTTCTTT. Protein: CATPLWSRNTEAFF.